This T cell receptor (beta chain) was recovered during a study of T-cell memory formation after mild COVID-19. The CDR3 covers 14 residues. V was pared by 1 base and J by 10 bases, with 14 bases between. Germline V CDR1 and CDR2: SGHTA, FQGNSA. MiXCR, run by TCRdb on the 5' RACE reads, gives a single entry per CDR3 protein. Altogether 380,000 or so distinct CDR3 sequences are present, approximately 13% being singletons, with the ten largest covering approximately 21%. The receptor's source is a man younger than 30 who had mild COVID-19 (a few samples of this study predate the infection). Cell type and time point are not known. Sequencing was carried out using PBMCs or a T cell subset sorted from them (not recorded which). The chain combines TRBV7-2 with TRBJ2-1, with D perhaps being TRBD1 or TRBD2 (6 bases each). The CDR3 region has the DNA TGTGCCAGCAGCTTAGTCGGGGGCCTGATGGAGCAGTTCTTC. This gives the protein CASSLVGGLMEQFF.